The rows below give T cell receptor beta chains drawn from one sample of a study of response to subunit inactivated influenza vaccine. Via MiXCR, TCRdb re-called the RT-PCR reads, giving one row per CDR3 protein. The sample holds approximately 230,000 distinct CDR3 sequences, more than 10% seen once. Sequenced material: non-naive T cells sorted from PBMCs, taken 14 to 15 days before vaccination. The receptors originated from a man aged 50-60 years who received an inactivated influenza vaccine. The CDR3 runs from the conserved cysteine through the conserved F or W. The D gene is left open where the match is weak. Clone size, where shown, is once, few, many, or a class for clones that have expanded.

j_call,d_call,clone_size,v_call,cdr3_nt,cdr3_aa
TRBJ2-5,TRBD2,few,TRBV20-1,TGCAGTGCTAGCTCCCTAGCGGGAGGGCCTTGGGAGACCCAGTACTTC,CSASSLAGGPWETQYF
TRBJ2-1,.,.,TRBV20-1,TGCAGTGCTAAGAGCGTTGAGCAGTTCTTC,CSAKSVEQFF
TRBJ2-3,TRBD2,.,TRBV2,TGTGCCAGCAGTGGACCACCGGGACTAGCGGGGGGGCTAGATACGCAGTATTTT,CASSGPPGLAGGLDTQYF
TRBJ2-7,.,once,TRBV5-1,TGCGCCAGCTCGGAGTTGGGGGGTAGCTCCTACGAGCAGTACTTC,CASSELGGSSYEQYF
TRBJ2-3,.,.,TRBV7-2,TGTGCCAGCAGCACACTCTTAACGAACACAGATACGCAGTATTTT,CASSTLLTNTDTQYF
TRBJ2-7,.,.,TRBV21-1,TGTGCCGGGAGGGGGGTTTCCGAGCAGTACTTC,CAGRGVSEQYF
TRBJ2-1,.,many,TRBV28,TGTGCCAGCAGTTTATGGTCTCAGGGGATCAATGAGCAGTTCTTC,CASSLWSQGINEQFF
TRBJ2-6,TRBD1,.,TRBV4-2,TGTGCCAGCAGCCTTATGGGGACAGGGGTCTCTGGGGCCAACGTCCTGACTTTC,CASSLMGTGVSGANVLTF
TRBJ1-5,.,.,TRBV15,TGTGCCACCCACAGGGATTTTGGGCAGCCCCAGCATTTT,CATHRDFGQPQHF
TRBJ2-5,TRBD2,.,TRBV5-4,TGTGCCAGCAGCTTGGGGACTAGCGGGAGCGTAGAGACCCAGTACTTC,CASSLGTSGSVETQYF
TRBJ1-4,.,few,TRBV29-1,TGCAGCGTTCGAATGAGTGCAACTAATGAAAAACTGTTTTTT,CSVRMSATNEKLFF
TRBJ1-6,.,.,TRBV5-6,TGTGCCAGCAGCATGGGACAAGATAATTCACCCCTCCACTTT,CASSMGQDNSPLHF